The 32 T cell receptor beta chains below were found in one sample sequenced in a study of cytomegalovirus exposure and HLA in healthy donors. Primers included in the PCR were 60 Vbeta and 13 Jbeta primers. The assay was immunoSEQ multiplex PCR, and TCRdb's table has in-frame clones only and misses some. The sample comprises 150,000 to 200,000 clones, over 75% of which are singletons, and more than 2% rests with the top ten. Sequencing was carried out using PBMCs. These receptors were collected from a man in his sixties in good health and CMV-seronegative.

This clone has only a few counts. The J gene is TRBJ2-3, the V gene TRBV5-1; D might be TRBD2 (5 bases). The germline V gene has CDR1 SGHRS and CDR2 YFSETQ. Trimming took 1 base from V and 2 from J, leaving 17 bases between them. The length of the CDR3 is 17 residues. The CDR3 protein is CASSLKTNDYFTDTQYF. As DNA, the CDR3 is TGCGCCAGCAGCTTGAAGACCAATGACTATTTCACAGATACGCAGTATTTT.

This clone was seen more than once but under ten times. The V call is TRBV19, the J call TRBJ2-3; 11 bases fit TRBD2. The CDR3 contains 17 residues. V dropped 5 bases and J dropped 4; count of bases not matched to a gene: 11. Germline V CDR1 and CDR2: LNHDA, SQIVND (reference sequence). The CDR3 coding sequence is TGTGCCAGTAGTCAGAGGACTAGCGGGTCCGGGGCAGATACGCAGTATTTT. Its translation is CASSQRTSGSGADTQYF.

J is TRBJ1-2 and V is TRBV19, with 9 positions matching TRBD1. This CDR3 is 18 amino acids long. Unmatched junction bases numbered 14, after V lost 2 bases and J lost 4 bases. Germline loops: CDR1 LNHDA, CDR2 SQIVND (reference sequence). The CDR3 spells CASSISLHRDREPYGYTF. In DNA form, the CDR3 reads TGTGCCAGTAGTATAAGCCTTCACCGGGACAGGGAACCCTATGGCTACACCTTC. Full variable domain (rest looked up from reference TRBV19 and TRBJ1-2): DGGITQSPKYLFRKEGQNVTLSCEQNLNHDAMYWYRQDPGQGLRLIYYSQIVNDFQKGDIAEGYSVSREKKESFPLTVTSAQKNPTAFYLCASSISLHRDREPYGYTFGSGTRLTVV.

This chain connects TRBV7-9 to TRBJ2-5; 14 nucleotides align to TRBD2. Germline-derived CDR1 and CDR2 are SEHNR and FQNEAQ (reference sequence). This CDR3 spans 16 amino acids. V dropped 5 bases and J dropped 4; count of bases not matched to a gene: 6. The CDR3 nucleotides are TGTGCCAGCAGCGCTTCGACTAGCGGGAGGGTAGAGACCCAGTACTTC. Translating gives CASSASTSGRVETQYF.

CDR3 in DNA: TGTGCCAGCAGTATCCGCCTAGGTGGTCCGAATTCGCAGTATTTT. Protein product: CASSIRLGGPNSQYF. The chain is built from TRBV27 and TRBJ2-3; D is uncertain. The V end was cut by 5 bases, the J end by 10 bases, with 22 bases between. The germline gives CDR1 MNHEY, CDR2 SMNVEV (reference sequence). The CDR3 contains 15 residues.

The genes are TRBV7-6 and TRBJ2-3; D is undetermined. This CDR3 is built from 14 residues. The V end was cut by 2 bases, the J end by 0 bases, with 6 bases between. Germline V gives CDR1 SGHVS, CDR2 FNYEAQ. The CDR3 loop reads CASSLLTSTDTQYF. The CDR3, as DNA: TGTGCCAGCAGCTTACTAACTAGCACAGATACGCAGTATTTT.

V usage is TRBV6-6 and J usage is TRBJ1-5; D gene ambiguous. Germline V lookup: CDR1 MNHNY, CDR2 SVGAGI (reference sequence). Trimming removed 2 bases from V and 7 bases from J, with 9 bases in between. The CDR3 runs to 13 residues. CDR3 sequence (DNA): TGTGCCAGCAGTTACGCGCCCCAACAGCCCCAGCATTTT. Amino acid sequence: CASSYAPQQPQHF.

The chain carries TRBV5-1 and TRBJ2-1; 10 bases are shared with TRBD2. Trimming cost V 4 bases and J 7 bases; bases outside gene matches: 11. The germline CDR1 and CDR2 sequences are SGHRS and YFSETQ. The CDR3 has 16 residues. DNA of the CDR3: TGCGCCAGCAGCCTGGGAAGCGGGGGGGCGGCGAATGAGCAGTTCTTC. Its translation is CASSLGSGGAANEQFF.

This clone was seen once. V is TRBV2 and J is TRBJ2-5; 7 nucleotides line up with TRBD1. CDR1 is SNHLY and CDR2 is FYNNEI in the germline V gene. The CDR3 consists of 15 residues. V trimming: 6 bases; J trimming: 0 bases; junction bases outside the gene matches: 7. CDR3 bases: TGTGCCAGCAGCAAGGGGGCCAGGAACCAAGAGACCCAGTACTTC. It yields the protein CASSKGARNQETQYF.

This clone was seen only once. The rearrangement links TRBV7-3 to TRBJ2-2; no firm D call. The CDR3 length is 16 residues. V gave up 2 bases and J gave up 3 bases, with 13 bases separating them. CDR1 and CDR2 (germline): SGHTA, FQGTGA. This chain's CDR3 is CASSLPSNSDTGELFF. Written as DNA, the CDR3 is TGTGCCAGCAGCTTACCCTCTAATTCGGACACCGGGGAGCTGTTTTTT.

J is TRBJ2-7 and V is TRBV11-2, with TRBD1 matching 7 bases. Trimming took 5 bases from V and 5 from J; bases not matched to a gene: 9. CDR3 length: 14 amino acids. Looked up from germline, CDR1 is SGHAT and CDR2 is FQNNGV. For the CDR3, the DNA is TGTGCCAGCAGCCCTCGACAGGGACCCCACGAGCAGTACTTC. As protein: CASSPRQGPHEQYF.

The rearrangement joins TRBV5-1 to TRBJ1-1, with D perhaps matching TRBD1 (5 bases). Germline values: CDR1 SGHRS, CDR2 YFSETQ. V was cut by 4 bases and J by 2 bases, with 9 bases left in between. This CDR3 has 13 amino acids. The CDR3 spells CASSAQGNTEAFF. In nucleotides, the CDR3 is TGCGCCAGCAGCGCCCAGGGTAACACTGAAGCTTTCTTT.

With regard to this clone: Other DNA sequences within the sample encode an identical CDR3. The chain links TRBV9 to TRBJ2-3; possibly TRBD1 for D (5 bases). Germline-derived CDR1 and CDR2 are SGDLS and YYNGEE. V dropped 3 bases and J dropped 0 bases, with 11 bases sitting between them. The CDR3 covers 15 residues. The CDR3 reads CASSATGTSTDTQYF. CDR3 bases: TGTGCCAGCAGCGCTACAGGAACTAGCACAGATACGCAGTATTTT. Looking up the rest from reference TRBV9 and TRBJ2-3 gives the full variable domain: DSGVTQTPKHLITATGQRVTLRCSPRSGDLSVYWYQQSLDQGLQFLIQYYNGEERAKGNILERFSAQQFPDLHSELNLSSLELGDSALYFCASSATGTSTDTQYFGPGTRLTVL.

This clone has only a few counts. This chain joins TRBV7-2 and TRBJ2-3; D gene ambiguous. Trimming shortened V by 4 bases and J by 4 bases, and 9 bases separated the two germline ends. CDR1 and CDR2 from the germline V gene are SGHTA and FQGNSA. The CDR3 loop spans 13 amino acids. The CDR3 region is CASSSGVSDTQYF. The CDR3 DNA sequence: TGTGCCAGCAGCTCTGGAGTTTCAGATACGCAGTATTTT.

Only one count was recorded for this clone. V is TRBV27 and J is TRBJ1-5; no reliable D call. Deletions cut 0 bases from V and 0 bases from J, with 9 bases between. Germline lookup yields CDR1 MNHEY and CDR2 SMNVEV (reference sequence). The CDR3 length is 16 residues. CDR3 DNA: TGTGCCAGCAGTTTATCCCCCACATATAGCAATCAGCCCCAGCATTTT. Its protein is CASSLSPTYSNQPQHF.

With regard to this clone: Other DNA sequences in this sample translate to the same CDR3. The CDR3 is CASSRDRQETQYF. CDR3 bases: TGTGCCAGCAGCCGGGACAGACAAGAGACCCAGTACTTC. This chain links TRBV5-6 with TRBJ2-5; TRBD1 aligns across 7 bases. J was trimmed by 2 bases and V by 4 bases; bases with no gene match: 2. From germline, CDR1 is SGHDT and CDR2 YYEEEE. The CDR3 runs to 13 residues.

In regard to this clone: This CDR3 is also generated by other DNA sequences in the sample. This rearrangement joins TRBV7-3 to TRBJ2-7; 7 positions match TRBD2. CDR1 and CDR2 (germline): SGHTA, FQGTGA. The CDR3 runs 13 residues. After removal of 3 bases from V and 3 bases from J, the junction contained 2 bases not matched to a gene. In DNA form, the CDR3 reads TGTGCCAGCAGCTTCGGCGGGGGCTACGAGCAGTACTTC. Translated, it gives CASSFGGGYEQYF.

The V gene is TRBV27, the J gene TRBJ2-1, with D unclear. V was pared by 3 bases and J by 2 bases, with 8 bases between. The CDR3 spans 14 residues. Germline V gene data show CDR1 as MNHEY and CDR2 as SMNVEV (reference sequence). DNA for the CDR3: TGTGCCAGCAGTTTTCCAGGTACCTACAATGAGCAGTTCTTC. Translation gives CASSFPGTYNEQFF.

The rearrangement uses TRBV5-6 and TRBJ1-4, with a possible D match to TRBD1 (5 bases). V gave up 3 bases and J gave up 0 bases, with 18 bases separating them. This CDR3 is 18 amino acids long. In germline, CDR1 is SGHDT, CDR2 YYEEEE. CDR3 DNA: TGTGCCAGCAGCTATTCTTCAGGGTCCCGAGCAACTAATGAAAAACTGTTTTTT. It encodes CASSYSSGSRATNEKLFF. Supplemented by reference TRBV5-6 and TRBJ1-4, the full variable domain reads DAGVTQSPTHLIKTRGQQVTLRCSPKSGHDTVSWYQQALGQGPQFIFQYYEEEERQRGNFPDRFSGHQFPNYSSELNVNALLLGDSALYLCASSYSSGSRATNEKLFFGSGTQLSVL.

This sequence joins TRBV7-6 and TRBJ1-6, with 8 bases that match TRBD1. From germline, CDR1 is SGHVS and CDR2 FNYEAQ. V lost 2 bases and J lost 0; bases outside the gene matches: 6. CDR3 length: 18 amino acids. Written as DNA, the CDR3 is TGTGCCAGCAGCTTAAGGGGGGACAGGAGCTCCTATAATTCACCCCTCCACTTT. Translation: CASSLRGDRSSYNSPLHF.

The V gene is TRBV18, the J gene TRBJ2-3, with TRBD1 identical over 9 bases. After removal of 5 bases from V and 1 base from J, the junction contained 4 bases not matched to a gene. From germline, CDR1 is KGHSH and CDR2 LQKENI. This CDR3 has 15 residues. The CDR3 loop reads CASSSTGGGTDTQYF. The CDR3 DNA reads TGTGCCAGCTCATCGACAGGGGGGGGCACAGATACGCAGTATTTT.

J is TRBJ1-1 and V is TRBV6-5; 9 nucleotides line up with TRBD1. V lost 7 bases to trimming and J lost 4 bases; unmatched junction nucleotides: 10. The CDR3 is made up of 15 amino acids. Germline lookup yields CDR1 MNHEY and CDR2 SVGAGI. CDR3 in amino acids: CASKRFGTGSTEAFF. The DNA for the CDR3 is TGTGCCAGCAAACGCTTCGGGACAGGGAGCACTGAAGCTTTCTTT.

As for this clone: One junction end disagrees with the germline gene, perhaps due to a read error. The genes are TRBV2 and TRBJ1-2, with unresolved D. Germline V CDR1 and CDR2: SNHLY, FYNNEI. This CDR3 is 13 amino acids long. The CDR3 reads CASSDEDAYGYPF. CDR3 DNA: TGTGCCAGCAGTGACGAGGATGCCTATGGCTACCCCTTC. Full variable domain (remainder filled in from reference TRBV2 and TRBJ1-2): EPEVTQTPSHQVTQMGQEVILRCVPISNHLYFYWYRQILGQKVEFLVSFYNNEISEKSEIFDDQFSVERPDGSNFTLKIRSTKLEDSAMYFCASSDEDAYGYPFGSGTRLTVV.

The chain carries TRBV12-5 and TRBJ1-2; 10 bases are shared with TRBD1. The CDR3 contains 17 residues. Unmatched junction bases numbered 10, after V lost 2 bases and J lost 4 bases. Germline lookup yields CDR1 LGHNT and CDR2 FRNRAP. This CDR3 reads CASGLPWTGGSGYGYTF. CDR3 nucleotide sequence: TGTGCTAGTGGTTTGCCGTGGACAGGGGGGTCAGGCTATGGCTACACCTTC.

This chain uses TRBV7-2 with TRBJ2-3; weak D call: TRBD1 (6 bases). Germline values: CDR1 SGHTA, CDR2 FQGNSA. The CDR3 runs to 14 residues. Trimming removed 4 bases at V and 3 bases at J, with 11 bases between. The CDR3 here is CASSSGQGTDTQYF. The DNA for the CDR3 is TGTGCCAGCAGCTCAGGGCAGGGGACAGATACGCAGTATTTT.

This clone occurred a few times. The chain couples TRBV5-1 to TRBJ1-1; D perhaps matches TRBD1 (5 bases). CDR3 length: 16 residues. Germline lookup yields CDR1 SGHRS and CDR2 YFSETQ. The V and J ends lost 0 bases and 4 bases respectively, with 16 bases between them. CDR3 DNA: TGCGCCAGCAGCTTGGTTGTATGGGGCGCTGGCACTGAAGCTTTCTTT. Amino acid sequence: CASSLVVWGAGTEAFF.

This sequence joins TRBV5-6 and TRBJ2-7, with D maybe TRBD2 (5 bases). Germline CDR1 and CDR2: SGHDT and YYEEEE. The V and J ends lost 5 bases and 3 bases respectively, with 18 bases between them. The CDR3 runs 15 residues. The chain's CDR3 is CASRYTRTELYEQYF. The CDR3 coding sequence is TGTGCCAGCAGATATACTAGAACGGAGCTCTACGAGCAGTACTTC.

This rearrangement joins TRBV5-8 to TRBJ1-1; no firm D call. This CDR3 contains 14 residues. Trimming took off 0 bases at V and 0 bases at J, with 6 bases between the two ends. Germline V gene sequence: CDR1 SGHTS, CDR2 YDEGEE. CDR3 sequence (DNA): TGTGCCAGCAGCTTGGGGCAGATGAACACTGAAGCTTTCTTT. As protein: CASSLGQMNTEAFF.

This clone has only one observation. The genes are TRBV7-3 and TRBJ1-3; D uncertain. Trimming cost V 1 base and J 6 bases, with 13 bases left between them. The CDR3 is made up of 15 amino acids. The germline V gene encodes CDR1 SGHTA and CDR2 FQGTGA. In nucleotides, the CDR3 is TGTGCCAGCAGCTTAAAGGGAGGTTTCGAAAACACCATATATTTT. Its translation is CASSLKGGFENTIYF.

This chain connects TRBV19 to TRBJ2-7; D is ambiguous. Germline V gives CDR1 LNHDA, CDR2 SQIVND (reference sequence). This CDR3 spans 16 amino acids. Trimming took 2 bases from V and 3 from J, leaving 17 bases between them. The chain's CDR3 is CASSISFGSTGYEQYF. CDR3 DNA sequence: TGTGCCAGTAGTATATCTTTTGGTTCAACGGGCTACGAGCAGTACTTC.

In this sample, this clone turned up a few times. The genes are TRBV5-4 and TRBJ1-1; 9 nucleotides match TRBD1. CDR1 and CDR2 from the germline V gene are SGHNT and YYREEE (reference sequence). Germline trimming cut 4 bases from V and 6 bases from J; bases unmatched to any gene: 7. The CDR3 extends over 14 amino acids. The CDR3: CASSPGTGKAEAFF. CDR3 coding DNA: TGTGCCAGCAGCCCCGGGACAGGGAAGGCTGAAGCTTTCTTT. Supplemented by reference TRBV5-4 and TRBJ1-1, the full variable domain reads ETGVTQSPTHLIKTRGQQVTLRCSSQSGHNTVSWYQQALGQGPQFIFQYYREEENGRGNFPPRFSGLQFPNYSSELNVNALELDDSALYLCASSPGTGKAEAFFGQGTRLTVV.

The J gene is TRBJ2-2, the V gene TRBV5-5; D may be TRBD1 (5 bases). Germline assignment: CDR1 SGHKS and CDR2 YYEKEE (reference sequence). The CDR3 sequence is 17 residues long. Trimming removed 4 bases from V and 4 bases from J, with 20 bases in between. In DNA form, the CDR3 reads TGTGCCAGCAGCCGGCGTCTTTCCCAGGGCGCCACCGGGGAGCTGTTTTTT. This codes for CASSRRLSQGATGELFF.